This TCR beta chain was captured by sequencing in a study of cytomegalovirus exposure and HLA in healthy donors. Findings and limits, study-wide: Clusters of TCRs from the first cohort tended to co-occur in the 95 to 150 validation repertoires (as a later analysis found). As was reported, the classifier diagnosed cytomegalovirus status with high specificity and sensitivity.

Only in-frame clones appear in the TCRdb table, and some are missing; sequencing was by immunoSEQ multiplex PCR. The top ten clones hold roughly 3% of a sample with around 60,000 clones, 75% to 95% of them seen once. A remark on this clone: Its antigen is not identified.

This CDR3 has 16 amino acids. The germline CDR1 and CDR2 sequences are PRHDT and FYEKMQ (reference sequence). Unmatched junction bases numbered 7, after V lost 4 bases and J lost 3 bases. The sample comprised PBMCs. The source of this sequence is a man between 18 and 29 years old in good health and CMV-seronegative. The genes are TRBV13 and TRBJ1-1, with TRBD1 matching over 11 bases. The CDR3 DNA reads TGTGCCAGCAGCTGGAGATGGGACAGGGGGTACACTGAAGCTTTCTTT. As protein: CASSWRWDRGYTEAFF.